This T cell receptor beta chain was documented in a study of T cell repertoires in cytomegalovirus infection. In TCRdb, the reads were re-called with MiXCR into one record per CDR3 protein. The sample holds around 6,000 distinct CDR3 sequences, approximately 58% seen once. The length of the CDR3 is 11 residues. The germline V gene encodes CDR1 MDHEN and CDR2 SYDVKM. Comments on this clonotype: Antigen unknown. It is likely a read error, because the conserved phenylalanine at the end of the CDR3 is missing.

This TCR was recovered from a human donor in good health (CMV status not recorded). Some clones in this sample may be carry-over from other donors' samples. The chain employs TRBV28 and TRBJ2-3; no firm D call. Material for sequencing was PBMCs, sequenced either directly or after in vitro stimulation (not recorded which). The CDR3 DNA reads as TGTGCCATCAGTTTTCCAGAGACGCAGTATTTG. It yields the protein CAISFPETQYL.